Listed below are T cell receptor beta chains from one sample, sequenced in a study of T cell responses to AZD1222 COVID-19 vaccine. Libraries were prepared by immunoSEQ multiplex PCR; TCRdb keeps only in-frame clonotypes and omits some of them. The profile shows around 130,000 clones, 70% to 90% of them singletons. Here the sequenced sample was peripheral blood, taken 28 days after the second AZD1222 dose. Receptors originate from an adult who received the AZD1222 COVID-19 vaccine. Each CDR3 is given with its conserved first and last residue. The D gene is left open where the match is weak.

CASSLVGQGKWTKYGYTF	TGTGCCAGCAGTTTAGTGGGACAGGGGAAATGGACGAAGTATGGCTACACCTTC	18	TRBD1	TRBV28	TRBJ1-2
CASTLTFRGRDTEAFF	TGTGCCAGCACTCTAACATTCAGGGGGAGAGACACTGAAGCTTTCTTT	16	TRBD1	TRBV27	TRBJ1-1
CASSEMGTATNEKLFF	TGTGCCAGCAGTGAAATGGGGACCGCAACTAATGAAAAACTGTTTTTT	16	.	TRBV2	TRBJ1-4
CASSFGDWGGYTF	TGTGCCAGCAGCTTCGGGGATTGGGGAGGCTACACCTTC	13	.	TRBV12-3/TRBV12-4	TRBJ1-2
CASSPPGPGNTGELFF	TGTGCCAGCAGCCCCCCTGGGCCGGGAAACACCGGGGAGCTGTTTTTT	16	.	TRBV28	TRBJ2-2
CASSTGTSGANEQFF	TGTGCCAGCAGCACCGGGACTAGCGGGGCCAATGAGCAGTTCTTC	15	TRBD2	TRBV11-3	TRBJ2-1
CASSAGHEQATEAFF	TGTGCCAGCAGCGCAGGTCACGAACAGGCTACTGAAGCTTTCTTT	15	.	TRBV6-5	TRBJ1-1
CASSPPGLAGDQETQYF	TGTGCCAGCAGTCCCCCGGGACTAGCGGGGGACCAAGAGACCCAGTACTTC	17	TRBD2	TRBV6-2/TRBV6-3	TRBJ2-5
CASSQDETSGGNEQFF	TGTGCCAGCAGCCAAGACGAAACTAGCGGGGGGAATGAGCAGTTCTTC	16	TRBD2	TRBV4-2	TRBJ2-1
CASSLEAASSGNTIYF	TGTGCCAGCAGCTTGGAGGCGGCCAGCTCTGGAAACACCATATATTTT	16	.	TRBV5-5	TRBJ1-3
CASSIVVGTNTEAFF	TGTGCCAGTAGTATAGTAGTCGGAACGAACACTGAAGCTTTCTTT	15	.	TRBV19	TRBJ1-1
CASSGLSEGYNSPLHF	TGTGCCAGCAGTGGACTTTCCGAGGGCTATAATTCACCCCTCCACTTT	16	.	TRBV2	TRBJ1-6
CASREGVRDTEAFF	TGTGCCAGCAGGGAGGGGGTAAGGGACACTGAAGCTTTCTTT	14	.	TRBV2	TRBJ1-1
CASSSTSGGADTQYF	TGTGCCAGCAGTTCGACTAGCGGGGGGGCAGATACGCAGTATTTT	15	TRBD2	TRBV6-5	TRBJ2-3
CAWYPRGGIGYGYTF	TGTGCCTGGTACCCCAGGGGGGGGATAGGCTATGGCTACACCTTC	15	TRBD1	TRBV30	TRBJ1-2
CASSQGLTSTNEKLFF	TGCGCCAGCAGCCAAGGGTTAACTTCAACTAATGAAAAACTGTTTTTT	16	.	TRBV4-1	TRBJ1-4
CASSSTGSYGYTF	TGTGCCAGCAGCTCGACAGGTTCCTATGGCTACACCTTC	13	.	TRBV5-4	TRBJ1-2